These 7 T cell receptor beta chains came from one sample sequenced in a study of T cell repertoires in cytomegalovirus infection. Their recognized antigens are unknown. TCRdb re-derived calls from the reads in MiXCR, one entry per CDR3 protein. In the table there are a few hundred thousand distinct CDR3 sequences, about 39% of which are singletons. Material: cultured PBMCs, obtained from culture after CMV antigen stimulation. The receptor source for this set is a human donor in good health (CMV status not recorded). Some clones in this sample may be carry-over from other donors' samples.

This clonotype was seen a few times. The CDR3 region has the DNA TGTGCCAGCAGTGTCCGGGCCAGAGGAGGCTACACCTTC. Protein sequence: CASSVRARGGYTF. The rearrangement joins TRBV7-2 to TRBJ1-2; no reliable D call. Trimming took 6 bases from V and 8 from J, leaving 16 bases between them. There are 13 residues in the CDR3. Germline loops: CDR1 SGHTA, CDR2 FQGNSA. Full variable domain (outside the CDR3, taken from reference TRBV7-2 and TRBJ1-2): GAGVSQSPSNKVTEKGKDVELRCDPISGHTALYWYRQSLGQGLEFLIYFQGNSAPDKSGLPSDRFSAERTGGSVSTLTIQRTQQEDSAVYLCASSVRARGGYTFGSGTRLTVV.

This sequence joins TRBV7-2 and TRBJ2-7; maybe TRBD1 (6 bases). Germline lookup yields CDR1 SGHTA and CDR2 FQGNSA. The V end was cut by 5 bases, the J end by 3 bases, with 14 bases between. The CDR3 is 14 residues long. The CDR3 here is CASSQDSRDYEQYF. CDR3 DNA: TGTGCCAGCAGCCAGGACAGCCGGGACTACGAGCAGTACTTC.

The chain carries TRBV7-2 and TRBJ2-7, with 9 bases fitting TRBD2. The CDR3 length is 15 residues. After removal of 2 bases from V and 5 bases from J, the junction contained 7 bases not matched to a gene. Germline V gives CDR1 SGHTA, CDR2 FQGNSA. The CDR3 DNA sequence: TGTGCCAGCAGCTTACTCGGACTAGCGTTGGACGAGCAGTACTTC. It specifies CASSLLGLALDEQYF.

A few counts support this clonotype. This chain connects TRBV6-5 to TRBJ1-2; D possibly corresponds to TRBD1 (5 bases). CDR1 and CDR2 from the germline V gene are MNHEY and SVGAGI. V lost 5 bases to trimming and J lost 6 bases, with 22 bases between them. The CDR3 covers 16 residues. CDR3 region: CASSRRAPGLANGYTF. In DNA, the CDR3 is TGTGCCAGCAGTCGACGAGCCCCGGGACTGGCTAATGGCTACACCTTC.

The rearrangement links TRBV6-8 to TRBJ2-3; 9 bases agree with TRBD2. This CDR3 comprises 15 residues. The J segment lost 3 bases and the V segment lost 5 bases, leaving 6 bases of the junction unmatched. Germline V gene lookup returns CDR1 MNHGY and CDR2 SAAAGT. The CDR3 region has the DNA TGTGCCAGCAGTGCGAGGACTAGCGAAACAGATACGCAGTATTTT. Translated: CASSARTSETDTQYF.

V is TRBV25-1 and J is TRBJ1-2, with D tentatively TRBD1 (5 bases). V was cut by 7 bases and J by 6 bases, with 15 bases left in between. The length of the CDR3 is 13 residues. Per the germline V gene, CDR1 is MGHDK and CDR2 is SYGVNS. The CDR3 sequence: CASTADLGDGYTF. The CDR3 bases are TGTGCCAGCACCGCGGACCTGGGGGATGGCTACACCTTC.

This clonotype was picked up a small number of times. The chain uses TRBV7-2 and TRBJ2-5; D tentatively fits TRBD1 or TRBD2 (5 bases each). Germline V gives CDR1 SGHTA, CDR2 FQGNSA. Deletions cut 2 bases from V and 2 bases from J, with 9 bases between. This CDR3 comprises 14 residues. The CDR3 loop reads CASSLIWGQETQYF. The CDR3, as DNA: TGTGCCAGCAGCTTAATTTGGGGGCAAGAGACCCAGTACTTC.